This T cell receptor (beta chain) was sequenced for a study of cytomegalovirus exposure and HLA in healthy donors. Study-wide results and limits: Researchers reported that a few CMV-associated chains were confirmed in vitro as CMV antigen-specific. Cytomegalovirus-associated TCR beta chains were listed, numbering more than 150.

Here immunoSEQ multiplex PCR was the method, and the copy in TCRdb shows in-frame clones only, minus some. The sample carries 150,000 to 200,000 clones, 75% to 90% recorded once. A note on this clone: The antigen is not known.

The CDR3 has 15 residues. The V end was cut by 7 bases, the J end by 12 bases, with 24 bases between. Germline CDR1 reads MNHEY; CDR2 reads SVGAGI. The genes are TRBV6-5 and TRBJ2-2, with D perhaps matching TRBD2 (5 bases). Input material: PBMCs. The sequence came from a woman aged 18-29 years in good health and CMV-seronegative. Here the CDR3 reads CASTHREFQASKLFF. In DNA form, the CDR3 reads TGTGCCAGCACCCACCGCGAGTTCCAGGCTAGCAAGCTGTTTTTT.